This entry lists 4 T cell receptor beta chains sequenced from one sample in a study of beta chain features in type 1 diabetes. Study-wide results and limits: Shortening of TCRB CDR3s, moderate but significant, appeared in all four CD4+ subsets of Type 1 diabetes patients.

The antigens of these receptors remain unknown. Sequencing targeted expressed TCRB transcripts, as all isolated RNA had been reverse transcribed. The table came from immunoSEQ multiplex PCR; TCRdb's copy has only in-frame clones and leaves some out. The data contain hundreds of thousands of clones, roughly a tenth of them singletons. Sequenced: naive CD4+ T cells from blood. Receptor source: a young man with type 1 diabetes.

This clone has only a few counts. The rearrangement uses TRBV11-2 and TRBJ2-3, with D perhaps matching TRBD1 (6 bases). Germline V CDR1 and CDR2: SGHAT, FQNNGV. Trimming left V 5 bases short and J 6 bases short, with 15 bases between. The CDR3 has 14 residues. DNA of the CDR3: TGTGCCAGCAGCCTGGGCCAGGGGACGGATACGCAGTATTTT. Residues: CASSLGQGTDTQYF.

This clone was observed a handful of times. The rearrangement links TRBV4-2 to TRBJ2-5, with 10 bases that match TRBD2. The ends lost 1 base at V and 6 bases at J; junction bases unmatched: 5. CDR1 LGHNA and CDR2 YNFKEQ come from the germline V gene. The CDR3 runs to 15 residues. CDR3 sequence: CASSQASGGEQTQYF. CDR3 sequence (DNA): TGTGCCAGCAGCCAAGCTAGCGGGGGTGAGCAGACCCAGTACTTC.

The table lists this clone with a few counts. The chain has TRBV6-5 and TRBJ2-7; TRBD1 matches 10 bases. V lost 0 bases, J lost 5 bases, and 4 bases stayed unmatched. Germline V gene lookup returns CDR1 MNHEY and CDR2 SVGAGI. This CDR3 spans 15 amino acids. CDR3 region: CASSYSGQGPHEQYF. The CDR3 coding sequence is TGTGCCAGCAGTTACTCGGGACAGGGGCCTCACGAGCAGTACTTC.

This clone was found a few times. The chain recombines TRBV6-5 with TRBJ2-3; 7 nucleotides align to TRBD2. V was clipped by 0 bases and J by 1 base; unmatched bases: 4. The CDR3 consists of 16 residues. The germline V gene has CDR1 MNHEY and CDR2 SVGAGI. The CDR3 nucleotides read TGTGCCAGCAGTTACTCGGGAGGGGTAGGCACAGATACGCAGTATTTT. This encodes CASSYSGGVGTDTQYF.